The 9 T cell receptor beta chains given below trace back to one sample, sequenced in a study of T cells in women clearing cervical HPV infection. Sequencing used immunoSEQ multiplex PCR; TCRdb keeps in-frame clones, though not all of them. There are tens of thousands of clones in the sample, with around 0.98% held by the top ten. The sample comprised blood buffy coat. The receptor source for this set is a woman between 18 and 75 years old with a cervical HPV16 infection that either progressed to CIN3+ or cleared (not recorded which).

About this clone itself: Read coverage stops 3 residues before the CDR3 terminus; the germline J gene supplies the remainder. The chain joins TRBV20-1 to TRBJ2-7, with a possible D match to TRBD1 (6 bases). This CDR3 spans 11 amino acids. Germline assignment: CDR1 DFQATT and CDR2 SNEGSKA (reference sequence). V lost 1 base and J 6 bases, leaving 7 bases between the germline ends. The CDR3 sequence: CSARVGGEQYF. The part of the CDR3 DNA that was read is TGCAGTGCTAGAGTAGGGGGCGAG.

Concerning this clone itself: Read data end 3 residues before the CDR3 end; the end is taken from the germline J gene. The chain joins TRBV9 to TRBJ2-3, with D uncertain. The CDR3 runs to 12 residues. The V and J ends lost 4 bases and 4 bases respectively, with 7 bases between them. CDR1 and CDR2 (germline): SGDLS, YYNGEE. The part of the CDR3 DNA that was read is TGTGCCAGCAGCTCTTCCCCAGATACG. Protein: CASSSSPDT. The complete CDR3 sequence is CASSSSPDTQYF.

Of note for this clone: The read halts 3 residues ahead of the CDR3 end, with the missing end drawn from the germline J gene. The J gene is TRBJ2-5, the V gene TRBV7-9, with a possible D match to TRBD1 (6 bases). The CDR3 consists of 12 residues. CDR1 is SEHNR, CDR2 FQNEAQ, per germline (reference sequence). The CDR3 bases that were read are TGTGCCAGCAGCTGGAGGACAGATACC. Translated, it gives CASSWRTDT. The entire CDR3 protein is CASSWRTDTQYF.

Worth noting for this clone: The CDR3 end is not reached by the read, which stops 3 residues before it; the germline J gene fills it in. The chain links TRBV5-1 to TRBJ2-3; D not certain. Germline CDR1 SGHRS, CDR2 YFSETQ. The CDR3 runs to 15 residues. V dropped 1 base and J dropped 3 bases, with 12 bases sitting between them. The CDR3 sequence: CASSLSSFGTDTQYF. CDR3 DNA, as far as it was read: TGCGCCAGCAGCTTGTCCTCATTCGGGACAGATACG.

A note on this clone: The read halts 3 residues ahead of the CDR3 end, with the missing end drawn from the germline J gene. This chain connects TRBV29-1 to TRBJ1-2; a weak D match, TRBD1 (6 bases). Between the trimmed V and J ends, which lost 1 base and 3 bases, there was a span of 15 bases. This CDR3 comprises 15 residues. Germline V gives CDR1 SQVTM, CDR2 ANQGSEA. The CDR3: CSVEVAGAPHYGYTF. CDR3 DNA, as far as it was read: TGCAGCGTTGAAGTAGCAGGGGCCCCCCACTATGGC.

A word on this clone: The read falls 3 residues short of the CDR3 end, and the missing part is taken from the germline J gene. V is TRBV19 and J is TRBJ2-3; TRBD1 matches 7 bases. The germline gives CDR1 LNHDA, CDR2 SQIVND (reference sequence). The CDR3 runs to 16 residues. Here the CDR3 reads CASSTPRDRIYQPQYF. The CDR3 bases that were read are TGTGCCAGTAGTACGCCCCGGGACAGAATTTATCAGCCG.

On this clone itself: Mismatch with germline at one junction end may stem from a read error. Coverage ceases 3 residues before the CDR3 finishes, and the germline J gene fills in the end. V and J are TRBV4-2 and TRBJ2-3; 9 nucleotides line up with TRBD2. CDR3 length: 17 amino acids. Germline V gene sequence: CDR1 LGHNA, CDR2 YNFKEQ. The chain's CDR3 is CASTQENLRGGSDTQYF. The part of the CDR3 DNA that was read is TGTGCCAGCACCCAAGAAAATTTGCGGGGGGGATCTGATACG.

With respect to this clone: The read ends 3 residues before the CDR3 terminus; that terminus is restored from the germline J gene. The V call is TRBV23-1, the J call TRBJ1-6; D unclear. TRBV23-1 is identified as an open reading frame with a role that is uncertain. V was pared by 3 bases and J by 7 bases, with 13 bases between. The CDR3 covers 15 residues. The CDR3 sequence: CASSQLTRRNSPLHF. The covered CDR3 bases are TGCGCCAGCAGTCAGCTCACTAGGCGGAATTCACCC.

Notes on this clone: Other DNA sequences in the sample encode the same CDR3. The CDR3 DNA, read in part, is TGTGCCAGCCTAACAGGGGGCGGC. This encodes CASLTGGG. The whole CDR3 protein is CASLTGGGYTF. The chain has TRBV2 and TRBJ1-2, with 9 bases fitting TRBD1. The CDR3 end falls 3 residues outside the read, so it is completed with the germline J gene. The germline V gene has CDR1 SNHLY and CDR2 FYNNEI. The CDR3 contains 11 residues.